The T cell receptor (beta chain) under discussion was sequenced for a study of T cells in Graves' hyperthyroidism and ophthalmopathy. The overall study: Before any treatment, at initial diagnosis, peripheral blood was collected.

J gave up 8 bases and V 0 bases, and 12 bases lay outside the gene matches. CDR3 length: 17 amino acids. Germline-derived CDR1 and CDR2 are SGHNT and YYREEE (reference sequence). For Graves' hyperthyroidism to be stable, ophthalmopathy could not progress within 18 months. Patients aged 18 to 65 had newly diagnosed hyperthyroidism lasting under 2 months. Fresh 10 ml peripheral blood yielded PBMCs. The investigators amplified TCR beta CDR3 regions from RNA transcripts. A set of HTBI primers served as the primers for a first-round RT-PCR of the TCR CDR3. TCRdb analysed the multiplex PCR reads with MiXCR anew, one entry per CDR3 protein. The sample gives about 300,000 distinct CDR3 sequences, roughly an eighth of which show up once; roughly 7.9% is in the top ten.

This receptor was identified in a woman in her thirties or forties with Graves' hyperthyroidism. The chain couples TRBV5-4 to TRBJ2-7; 12 nucleotides agree with TRBD1. Sequences were obtained from blood. The CDR3 sequence: CASSLELTAGQGAKQYF. In DNA form, the CDR3 reads TGTGCCAGCAGCTTGGAATTGACTGCGGGACAGGGGGCGAAGCAGTACTTC.